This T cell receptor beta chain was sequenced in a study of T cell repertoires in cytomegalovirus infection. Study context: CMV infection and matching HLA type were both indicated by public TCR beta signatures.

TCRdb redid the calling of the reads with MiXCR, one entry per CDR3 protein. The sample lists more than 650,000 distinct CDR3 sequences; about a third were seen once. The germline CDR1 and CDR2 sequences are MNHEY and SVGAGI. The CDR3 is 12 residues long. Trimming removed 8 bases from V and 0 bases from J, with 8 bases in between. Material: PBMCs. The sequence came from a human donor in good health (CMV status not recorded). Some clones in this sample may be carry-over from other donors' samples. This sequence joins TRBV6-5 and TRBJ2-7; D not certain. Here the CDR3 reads CASASPSYEQYF. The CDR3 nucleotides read TGTGCCAGCGCAAGCCCCTCCTACGAGCAGTACTTC.